Listed below are T cell receptor beta chains from one sample, sequenced in a study of T-cell reconstitution after alpha-beta-depleted transplantation in children. Each CDR3 protein is one row after TCRdb ran MiXCR on the PCR reads. The table records some 290,000 distinct CDR3 sequences, over 8% of them present only once. Source: PBMCs from the stem cell graft donor, taken from the stem cell graft. Receptors originate from a human donor who donated a stem cell graft to a child with SCID. Both conserved end residues are part of each CDR3. A D gene is named only where the DNA matches it firmly. Some rows have no size entry. The others give once, few or many, or a class for an expanded clone.

DNA: TGTGCCAGCAGCTTATGGGACAGGGGGGGCGAGCAGTACTTC
CDR3: CASSLWDRGGEQYF
length: 14
D: TRBD1
size: .
V: TRBV7-9
J: TRBJ2-7

DNA: TGTGCCAGCAGCCATGCAACACAGGGAGGAGGGAACGGGGAGCTGTTTTTT
CDR3: CASSHATQGGGNGELFF
length: 17
D: .
size: few
V: TRBV4-2
J: TRBJ2-2

DNA: TGCGCCAGCAGCTCCGGTGGGGGGGGGGCCTCCTACGAGCAGTACTTC
CDR3: CASSSGGGGASYEQYF
length: 16
D: .
size: many
V: TRBV5-1
J: TRBJ2-7

DNA: TGTGCCAGCAGTTACCGGACTAGCGGGGGCACCTTCTACGAGCAGTACTTC
CDR3: CASSYRTSGGTFYEQYF
length: 17
D: TRBD2
size: few
V: TRBV6-5
J: TRBJ2-7

DNA: TGTGCCAGCAGCCAAGACAGGGAAGCCTCCGAGCAGTACTTC
CDR3: CASSQDREASEQYF
length: 14
D: .
size: many
V: TRBV3-1
J: TRBJ2-7

DNA: TGCGCCAGCAGCGGAACAGGGAGCTATGGCTACACCTTC
CDR3: CASSGTGSYGYTF
length: 13
D: .
size: few
V: TRBV5-1
J: TRBJ1-2

DNA: TGCAGTGCTAGGAGCCCGGGACCGGACGAGCAGTACTTC
CDR3: CSARSPGPDEQYF
length: 13
D: .
size: few
V: TRBV20-1
J: TRBJ2-7

DNA: TGTGCCAGCAGTTCCCCGGGACAGGGAAAGTACGAGCAGTACTTC
CDR3: CASSSPGQGKYEQYF
length: 15
D: TRBD1
size: medium-sized
V: TRBV6-5
J: TRBJ2-7

DNA: TGCAGCGTTGAAGTCAGGGGGGTGAACACTGAAGCTTTCTTT
CDR3: CSVEVRGVNTEAFF
length: 14
D: TRBD1
size: .
V: TRBV29-1
J: TRBJ1-1

DNA: TGTGCCAGCAGTGAAATTCCGGGCCCTCCCCCCAATGAGCAGTTCTTC
CDR3: CASSEIPGPPPNEQFF
length: 16
D: .
size: few
V: TRBV12-3/TRBV12-4
J: TRBJ2-1

DNA: TGCGCCAGCAGCTCTGTCAGGGACTATGAGCAGTTCTTC
CDR3: CASSSVRDYEQFF
length: 13
D: .
size: .
V: TRBV5-1
J: TRBJ2-1

DNA: TGTGCCAGCAGCGCCCAGTACTTC
CDR3: CASSAQYF
length: 8
D: .
size: .
V: TRBV27
J: TRBJ2-4

DNA: TGTGCCAGCAGAGGTAGTCTTAAAGGTTTGTACAATGAGCAGTTCTTC
CDR3: CASRGSLKGLYNEQFF
length: 16
D: .
size: many
V: TRBV2
J: TRBJ2-1

DNA: TGTGCCAGCAGCTTGGTGGCAGCGAGAAGAACCTACGAGCAGTACTTC
CDR3: CASSLVAARRTYEQYF
length: 16
D: .
size: few
V: TRBV5-6
J: TRBJ2-7